The sequence of this T cell receptor (beta chain) was determined in a study of blood T cell repertoires in COVID-19 (dated by TCRdb to 2018 to 2020). Describing the broader study: Collaborator samples came from the United States, Italy and Spain and covered acute and convalescent phases of COVID-19. The repertoires were released in a freely available public database meant as a resource for research on the immune response to SARS-CoV-2. Deeply sampled blood TCRbeta repertoires from subjects exposed to, actively infected with, or recovered from COVID-19 were included in the dataset. A de-identified subject ID, COVID-19 status, age in years and sex were almost always included in the sample metadata. The samples were drawn from two sources: the first 160 participants of the ongoing ImmuneRACE study, and fewer than 1,500 subjects contributed by 6 global collaborators. Where HLA class I and class II types were available, the types were taken from metadata supplied by the sample provider, not from assay-based typing. The prospective study material was composed of cDNA or gDNA derived from T cells, B-cell-depleted T cells, or PBMCs. Study-wide findings and limitations: How much clinical and demographic metadata was included differed by source and by participant, and the metadata was provided uncurated.

The immunoSEQ Assay, a bias-controlled multiplex PCR, was used to amplify TCRbeta CDR3 regions from genomic DNA. On the study's bioinformatics: Within the assay, amplification of reference gene primers was used to estimate how many nucleated cells each sample contained. To quantify the absolute abundance of each unique TCRbeta CDR3 rearrangement, sequence reads were collapsed and filtered. For each sample, productive Simpson clonality was calculated as the square root of Simpson's diversity index over productive rearrangements. Drawn from immuneACCESS, this table holds only the in-frame rearrangements with V and J called that TCRdb kept. Clones are partly lost; checked studies trace under half to an unresolved V gene and leave the rest unexplained. Clone size and the V and J calls come from that table; the DNA yielded D and trimming. This sample holds roughly 54,000 clones; around nine tenths were observed only once. The ten top clones hold about 6.8% of the sample.

One collaborating source in Seattle enrolled patients during active infection and followed them longitudinally through the course of disease. Collaborating institutions collected whole blood in K2EDTA tubes following their own protocols. For TCRbeta analysis, collaborators shipped samples as frozen whole blood, isolated PBMCs, or DNA extracted from either of those sample types. V loses 5 bases, J loses 7 bases, and the germline ends lie 27 bases apart. CDR1 and CDR2 were assigned from the germline V gene (reference sequence) as SEHNR and FQNEAQ. The CDR3, cysteine through phenylalanine, is 17 amino acids long. The only DNA kept is the CDR3, 51 bases in frame from the first base. This clone was seen more than once but under ten times. Its antigen has not been determined. Qualities for individual bases were not recorded, and no much larger clone is one base off.

This TCR was sampled from a woman aged 55-70 years with COVID-19, enrolled during active disease. The sequence links TRBV7-9 to TRBJ2-7, and possibly TRBD2, on 6 matching bases. Sample: peripheral blood. The nucleotide sequence is given as TGTGCCAGCAGCCCTCAGCTCGGCCGGAGGGGTATGGGGGAGCAGTACTTC. Its protein product is CASSPQLGRRGMGEQYF.